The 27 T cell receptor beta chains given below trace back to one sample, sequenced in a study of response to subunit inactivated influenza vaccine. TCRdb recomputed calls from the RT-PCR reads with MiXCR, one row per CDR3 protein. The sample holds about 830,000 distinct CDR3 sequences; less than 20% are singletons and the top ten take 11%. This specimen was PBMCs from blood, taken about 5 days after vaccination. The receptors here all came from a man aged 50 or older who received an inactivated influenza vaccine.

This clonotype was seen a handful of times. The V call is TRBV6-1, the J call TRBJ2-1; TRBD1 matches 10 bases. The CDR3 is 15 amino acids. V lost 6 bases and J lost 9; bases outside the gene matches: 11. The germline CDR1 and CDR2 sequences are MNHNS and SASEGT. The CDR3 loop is CASRVSRDRGLEQFF. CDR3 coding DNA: TGTGCCAGCAGGGTTTCTCGGGACAGGGGACTTGAGCAGTTCTTC.

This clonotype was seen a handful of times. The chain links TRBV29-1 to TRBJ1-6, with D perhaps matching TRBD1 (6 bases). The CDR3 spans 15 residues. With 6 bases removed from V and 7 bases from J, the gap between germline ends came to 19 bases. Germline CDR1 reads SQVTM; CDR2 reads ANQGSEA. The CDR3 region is CSVETGYGENSPLHF. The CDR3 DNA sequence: TGCAGCGTGGAGACAGGTTATGGCGAAAATTCACCCCTCCACTTT.

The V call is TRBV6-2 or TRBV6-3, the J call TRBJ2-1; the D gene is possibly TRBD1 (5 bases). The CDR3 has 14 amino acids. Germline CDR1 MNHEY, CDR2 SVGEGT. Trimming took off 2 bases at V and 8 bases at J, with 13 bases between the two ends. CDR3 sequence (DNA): TGTGCCAGCAGTTACGGGCAGGGTCCACATGAGCAGTTCTTC. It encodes CASSYGQGPHEQFF.

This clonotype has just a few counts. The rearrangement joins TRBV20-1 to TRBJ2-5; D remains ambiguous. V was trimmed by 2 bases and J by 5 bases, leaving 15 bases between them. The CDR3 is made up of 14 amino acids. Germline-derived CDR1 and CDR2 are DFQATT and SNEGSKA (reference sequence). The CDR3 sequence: CSARKDQTKETQYF. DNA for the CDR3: TGCAGTGCTAGAAAGGACCAGACGAAGGAGACCCAGTACTTC.

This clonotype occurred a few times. The CDR3 protein is CASSYSWVGSLERTDTQYF. The CDR3 coding sequence is TGTGCCAGCAGTTACTCGTGGGTCGGGAGTTTGGAAAGGACAGATACGCAGTATTTT. The chain couples TRBV6-5 to TRBJ2-3; D may be TRBD2 (6 bases). Trimming cost V 0 bases and J 3 bases, with 22 bases left between them. The length of the CDR3 is 19 residues. CDR1 and CDR2 from the germline V gene are MNHEY and SVGAGI.

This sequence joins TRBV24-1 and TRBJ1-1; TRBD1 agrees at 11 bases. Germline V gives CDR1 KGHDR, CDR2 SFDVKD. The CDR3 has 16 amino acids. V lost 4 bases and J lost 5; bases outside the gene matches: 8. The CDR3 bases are TGTGCCACCAGTGACAGTGGACAGGGGGCAGTTACTGAAGCTTTCTTT. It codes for CATSDSGQGAVTEAFF.

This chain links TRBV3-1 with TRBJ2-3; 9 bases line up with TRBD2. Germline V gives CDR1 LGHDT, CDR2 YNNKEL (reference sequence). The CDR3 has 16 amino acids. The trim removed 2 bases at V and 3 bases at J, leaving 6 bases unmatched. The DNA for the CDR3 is TGTGCCAGCAGCCAATCGCTAGCGGGACGGACAGATACGCAGTATTTT. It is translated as CASSQSLAGRTDTQYF.

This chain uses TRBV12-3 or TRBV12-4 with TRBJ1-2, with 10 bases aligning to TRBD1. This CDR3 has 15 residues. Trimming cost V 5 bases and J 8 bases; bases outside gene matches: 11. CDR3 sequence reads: CASSLTGTGVSGYTF. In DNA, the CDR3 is TGTGCCAGCAGTCTCACCGGGACAGGGGTCTCCGGCTACACCTTC.

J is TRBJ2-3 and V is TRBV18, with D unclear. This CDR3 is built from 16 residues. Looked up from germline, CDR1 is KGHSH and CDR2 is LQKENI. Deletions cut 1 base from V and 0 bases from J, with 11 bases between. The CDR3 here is CASSPRQTSSTDTQYF. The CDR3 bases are TGTGCCAGCTCACCACGTCAAACCTCTAGCACAGATACGCAGTATTTT.

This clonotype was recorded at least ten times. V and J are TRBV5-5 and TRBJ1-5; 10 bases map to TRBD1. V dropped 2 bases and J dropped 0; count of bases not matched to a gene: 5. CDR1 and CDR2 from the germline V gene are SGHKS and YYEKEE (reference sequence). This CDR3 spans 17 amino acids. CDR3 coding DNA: TGTGCCAGCAGCTTCGGGACAGGGGATTTTAGCAATCAGCCCCAGCATTTT. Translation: CASSFGTGDFSNQPQHF.

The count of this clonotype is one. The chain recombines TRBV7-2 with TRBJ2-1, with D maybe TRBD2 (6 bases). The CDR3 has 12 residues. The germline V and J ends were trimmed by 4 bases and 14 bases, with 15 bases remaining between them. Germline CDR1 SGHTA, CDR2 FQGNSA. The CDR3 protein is CASSSWAGTEFF. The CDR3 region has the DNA TGTGCCAGCAGCTCCTGGGCGGGGACGGAGTTCTTC.

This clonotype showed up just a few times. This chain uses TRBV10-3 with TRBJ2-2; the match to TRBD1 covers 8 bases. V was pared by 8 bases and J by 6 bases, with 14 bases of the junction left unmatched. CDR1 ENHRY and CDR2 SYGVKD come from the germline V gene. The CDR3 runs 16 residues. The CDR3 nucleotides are TGTGCCATCGGCCAGGGGGCCGCGGGATGGTCCGGGGAGCTGTTTTTT. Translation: CAIGQGAAGWSGELFF.

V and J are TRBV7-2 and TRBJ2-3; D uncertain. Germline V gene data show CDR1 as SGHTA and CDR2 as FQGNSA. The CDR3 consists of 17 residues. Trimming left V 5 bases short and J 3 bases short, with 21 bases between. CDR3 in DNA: TGTGCCAGCAGCCACCTCGATGGTAGACACACAACAGATACGCAGTATTTT. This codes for CASSHLDGRHTTDTQYF.

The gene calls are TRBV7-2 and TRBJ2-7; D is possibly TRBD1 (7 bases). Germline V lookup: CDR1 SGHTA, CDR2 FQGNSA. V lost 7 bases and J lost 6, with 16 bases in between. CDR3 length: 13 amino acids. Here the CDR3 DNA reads TGTGCCAGCACCCCCAGGGGGGAAGGCGAGCAGTACTTC. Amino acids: CASTPRGEGEQYF.

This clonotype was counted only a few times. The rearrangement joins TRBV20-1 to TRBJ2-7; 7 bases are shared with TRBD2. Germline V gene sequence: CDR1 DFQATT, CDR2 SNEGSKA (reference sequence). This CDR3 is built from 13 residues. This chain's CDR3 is CRIRGTTTYEQYF. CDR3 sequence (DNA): TGCAGGATCCGCGGGACTACAACCTACGAGCAGTACTTC.

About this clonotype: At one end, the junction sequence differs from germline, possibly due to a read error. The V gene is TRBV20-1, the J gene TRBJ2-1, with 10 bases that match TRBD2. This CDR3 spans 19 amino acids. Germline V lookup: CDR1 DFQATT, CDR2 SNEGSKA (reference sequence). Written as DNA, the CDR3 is TGCTGTGCTAGAGATCATGCTAGCGGGAGCGTACGGAACTACAATGAGCAGTTCTTC. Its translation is CCARDHASGSVRNYNEQFF.

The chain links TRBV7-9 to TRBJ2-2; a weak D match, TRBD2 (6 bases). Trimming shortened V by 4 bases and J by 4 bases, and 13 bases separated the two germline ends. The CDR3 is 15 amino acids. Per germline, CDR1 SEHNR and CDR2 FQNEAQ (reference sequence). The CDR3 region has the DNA TGTGCCAGCAGCTCTTTAGGCGGGGCCACCGGGGAGCTGTTTTTT. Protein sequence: CASSSLGGATGELFF.

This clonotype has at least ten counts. CDR3 sequence (DNA): TGTGCCAGCAGCCCAGGGGCCAGGGGGGTGAGCTACGAGCAGTACTTC. Protein product: CASSPGARGVSYEQYF. The chain has TRBV12-3 or TRBV12-4 and TRBJ2-7; D possibly corresponds to TRBD1 (7 bases). Deletions cut 6 bases from V and 3 bases from J, with 21 bases between. This CDR3 region has 16 residues.

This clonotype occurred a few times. The CDR3 reads CASSPDTRQGFGGYTF. CDR3 coding DNA: TGTGCCAGCAGTCCTGATACCCGACAGGGGTTTGGTGGCTACACCTTC. The chain has TRBV12-3 or TRBV12-4 and TRBJ1-2; TRBD1 agrees at 8 bases. This CDR3 has 16 residues. Trimming took 5 bases from V and 7 from J; bases not matched to a gene: 15.

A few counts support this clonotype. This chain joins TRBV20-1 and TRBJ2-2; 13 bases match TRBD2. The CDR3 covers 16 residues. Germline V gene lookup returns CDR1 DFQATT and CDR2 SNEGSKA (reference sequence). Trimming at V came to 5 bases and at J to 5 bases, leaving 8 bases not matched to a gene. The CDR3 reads CSALGLAGVSTGELFF. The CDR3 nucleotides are TGCAGTGCTCTCGGACTAGCGGGAGTCTCAACCGGGGAGCTGTTTTTT.

CDR3 in DNA: TGTGCCAGCAGCATGAGCTGGGAGACCCAGTACTTC. It codes for CASSMSWETQYF. This chain joins TRBV12-1 and TRBJ2-5. TRBV12-1 is a pseudogene segment. CDR3 length: 12 residues.

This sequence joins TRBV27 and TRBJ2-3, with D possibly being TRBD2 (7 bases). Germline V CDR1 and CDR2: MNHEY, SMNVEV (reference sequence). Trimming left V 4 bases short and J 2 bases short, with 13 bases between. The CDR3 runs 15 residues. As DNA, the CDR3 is TGTGCCAGCAGTTCCCCCGGGGGGCCCACAGATACGCAGTATTTT. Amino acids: CASSSPGGPTDTQYF.

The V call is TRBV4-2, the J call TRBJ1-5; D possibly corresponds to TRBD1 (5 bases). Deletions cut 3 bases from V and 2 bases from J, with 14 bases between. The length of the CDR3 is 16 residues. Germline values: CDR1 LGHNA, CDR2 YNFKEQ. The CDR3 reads CASSQIQGLGNQPQHF. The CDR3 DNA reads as TGTGCCAGCAGCCAGATTCAGGGTTTAGGCAATCAGCCCCAGCATTTT.

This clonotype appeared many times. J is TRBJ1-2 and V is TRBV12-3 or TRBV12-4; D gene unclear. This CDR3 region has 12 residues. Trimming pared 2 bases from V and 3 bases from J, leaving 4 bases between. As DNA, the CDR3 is TGTGCCAGCAGTTTATTCGACTATGGCTACACCTTC. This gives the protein CASSLFDYGYTF.

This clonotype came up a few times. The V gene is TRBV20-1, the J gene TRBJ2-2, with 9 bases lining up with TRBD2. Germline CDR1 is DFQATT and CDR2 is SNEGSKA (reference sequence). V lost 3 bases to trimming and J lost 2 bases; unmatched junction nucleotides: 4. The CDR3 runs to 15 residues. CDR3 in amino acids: CSARGGLANTGELFF. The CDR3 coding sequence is TGCAGTGCTAGGGGGGGACTAGCAAACACCGGGGAGCTGTTTTTT.

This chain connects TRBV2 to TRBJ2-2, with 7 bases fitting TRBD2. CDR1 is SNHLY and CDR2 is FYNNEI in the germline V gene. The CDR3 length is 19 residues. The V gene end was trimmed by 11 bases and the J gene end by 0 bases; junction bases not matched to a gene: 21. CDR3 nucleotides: TGTGCCTTCACTAAGGGTGTCTCTACCAGCGGGGCGAACACCGGGGAGCTGTTTTTT. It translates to CAFTKGVSTSGANTGELFF.

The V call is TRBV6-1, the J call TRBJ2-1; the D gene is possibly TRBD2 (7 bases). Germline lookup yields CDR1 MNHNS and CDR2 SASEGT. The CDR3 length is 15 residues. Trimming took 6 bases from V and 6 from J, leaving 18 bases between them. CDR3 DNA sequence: TGTGCCAGCAGAGCCGAGGGGGGGTATATCAATGAGCAGTTCTTC. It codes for CASRAEGGYINEQFF.